This TCR beta chain was documented in a study of control samples from healthy donors and cancer patients. This CDR3 contains 13 residues. Germline values: CDR1 ENHRY, CDR2 SYGVKD. The V gene lost 11 bases and the J gene lost 3 bases, with 15 bases spanning the gap. Libraries were prepared by immunoSEQ multiplex PCR; TCRdb keeps only in-frame clonotypes and omits some of them. This table holds approximately 89,000 clones, about nine tenths found once. Material: blood. The receptor was derived from a man between 25 and 39 years old in good health. J is TRBJ2-3 and V is TRBV10-3, with a weak D call TRBD2 (6 bases). The CDR3 protein is CAVQTGETDTQYF. The CDR3 region has the DNA TGTGCCGTCCAAACGGGGGAGACAGATACGCAGTATTTT.